This entry features one TCR beta chain sequence. The antigen it binds to is not known. Base qualities are not recorded, but no much larger clone differs from it by a single base. This sample was taken from a study of T cell responses to AZD1222 COVID-19 vaccine (TCRdb year 2021). At the level of the whole study: AZD1222 recipients with second doses at about 4 weeks or about 12 weeks were pooled, because spike-specific TCR depth and breadth did not differ between schedules. A total of just over 230 trial participants underwent TCR sequencing, of whom under 220 had received two doses of AZD1222 and around 25 had received two doses of the MenACWY control vaccine. Enrollment into the trials was organized by age into subgroups of 18-55, 56-69 and 70-plus years, and those subgroups contained roughly 150, 30 and 60 TCR-sequenced participants, respectively. What the authors observed across the whole study: Nearly half of unique spike-specific TCRs reportedly recognized epitopes outside regions mutated in the B.1.351 and B.1.1.7 variants. Because no day 14 peak-response samples were available, repertoires were characterized only after the peak T cell response. The whole spike protein was spanned by vaccine-associated CD4 TCRs, and dominant responses were seen in regions 160-218 and 743-854. Conclusions about previously exposed vaccinees are limited because only 5 or 6 AZD1222 recipients were SARS-CoV-2 seropositive at baseline. Most participants were white British and females outnumbered males, and the authors suggested that clonal diversity may have been underestimated. In the small 56-69-year group, the increase in depth fell short of significance, most likely because of low power. A significant rise in spike-specific TCR breadth and depth was observed after two AZD1222 doses relative to day 0 and relative to MenACWY recipients.

The CDR3 regions of human TCRbeta chains were analyzed by immunosequencing. The study's processing was this. TCRs in the repertoires were matched against a reference library of SARS-CoV-2-specific TCRs that had been generated with the MIRA antigen-specificity platform. Breadth was defined as the fraction of unique TCRs that were SARS-CoV-2-associated. Depth was defined as the fraction of total T cells that were SARS-CoV-2-associated. Using the MIRA data, each spike-specific TCR was assigned both to the spike region to which the TCR was reactive and to a CD4 or CD8 class. Log10-transformed breadth and depth values were compared by one-way ANOVA with Sidak's multiple comparisons tests. The source is immuneACCESS, and TCRdb retained only in-frame sequences with V and J called. Part of the clones is not carried over; for the studies checked, unresolved V genes explain less than half of this, and the remainder is unexplained. The D gene and trimming were derived from the DNA, and the V and J assignments and clone size from that table. The sample yields some 160,000 clones; 85% to 95% were counted once. The ten biggest clones cover more than 0.8% of the sample.

This specimen's time point label, per the study, means: baseline before first vaccination. Samples from vaccinated people were obtained from the UK trials COV001 and COV002, which included a single-blind randomized controlled phase 2/3 trial of AZD1222 (ChAdOx1 nCoV-19) in healthy adults. For TCRbeta chain sequencing, PBMC samples were collected from trial participants at day 0 and at day 28 after the second dose. From its cysteine to its phenylalanine, the CDR3 spans 15 amino acids. The kept DNA is CDR3 alone, 45 bases in frame from the first base. CDR1 and CDR2 (LGHDT, YNNKEL) derive from the germline V gene (reference sequence). Trimmed from V: 6 bases; trimmed from J: 2 bases; junction bases lacking a gene match: 3.

The starting material was peripheral blood, obtained on day 0 of AZD1222 vaccination. The sequence came from an adult in good health. The chain uses TRBV3-1 (or the pseudogene TRBV3-2) and TRBJ2-5; 13 bases in the junction line up with TRBD2. The sequenced DNA is TGTGCCAGCAGAAGACTAGCGGGGGGACAAGAGACCCAGTACTTC. This is translated as CASRRLAGGQETQYF.